The 27 T cell receptor beta chains below all came from one sample that was sequenced in a study of T cells in Graves' hyperthyroidism and ophthalmopathy. Amplified TCR beta CDR3 regions came from RNA transcripts. First-round RT-PCR with HTBI primers amplified the TCR CDR3 region. From the multiplex PCR reads, TCRdb called clonotypes with MiXCR, one entry per CDR3 protein. The repertoire consists of about 560,000 distinct CDR3 sequences, with roughly 17% occurring once and the leading ten covering approximately 20%. Sequencing was done on a sample of blood. These receptors all come from a woman under 30 with Graves' hyperthyroidism.

The rearrangement links TRBV7-9 to TRBJ1-1; no firm D call. Germline CDR1 SEHNR, CDR2 FQNEAQ (reference sequence). Trimming cost V 5 bases and J 1 base, with 11 bases left between them. The CDR3 totals 14 residues. Here the CDR3 DNA reads TGTGCCAGCAGCCTGGGTTTCGGGAACACTGAAGCTTTCTTT. This codes for CASSLGFGNTEAFF.

The V gene is TRBV4-1, the J gene TRBJ1-2; a possible D gene is TRBD1 (6 bases). In germline, CDR1 is MGHRA, CDR2 YSYEKL. There are 16 residues in the CDR3. With 0 bases removed from V and 7 bases from J, the gap between germline ends came to 18 bases. CDR3 nucleotide sequence: TGCGCCAGCAGCCAAGAGACCGGGGGGGGCGGCTCTGGCTACACCTTC. It yields the protein CASSQETGGGGSGYTF.

This clonotype was seen at least ten times. The chain carries TRBV20-1 and TRBJ2-7, with D possibly TRBD1 on 6 matching bases. The CDR3 contains 13 residues. V gave up 5 bases and J gave up 0 bases, with 11 bases separating them. In germline, CDR1 is DFQATT, CDR2 SNEGSKA (reference sequence). The CDR3, as DNA: TGCAGTGCTCCCGGGACATACTCCTACGAGCAGTACTTC. Amino acids: CSAPGTYSYEQYF.

For this clonotype: Since no conserved phenylalanine or tryptophan closes the CDR3, a read error is the likely cause. The chain has TRBV10-3 and TRBJ1-6; 7 nucleotides align to TRBD1. Losses at the gene ends were 4 bases for V and 5 bases for J; bases not matched to a gene: 2. Germline CDR1 is ENHRY and CDR2 is SYGVKD. This CDR3 has 14 residues. The CDR3 loop reads CAISVGTDNSPLHL. The DNA of the CDR3 is TGTGCCATCAGTGTTGGGACAGATAATTCACCCCTCCACTTG.

In this sample, this clonotype turned up a few times. V usage is TRBV28 and J usage is TRBJ1-6, with 10 nucleotides matching TRBD1. Germline-derived CDR1 and CDR2 are MDHEN and SYDVKM. V dropped 6 bases and J dropped 7; count of bases not matched to a gene: 9. The CDR3 is made up of 16 amino acids. DNA for the CDR3: TGTGCCAGCAGGCTAGTGACAGGGGGCGCGAATTCACCCCTCCACTTT. Protein sequence: CASRLVTGGANSPLHF.

This clonotype showed up many times. The chain joins TRBV2 to TRBJ2-7; TRBD2 aligns across 12 bases. The ends lost 7 bases at V and 0 bases at J; junction bases unmatched: 7. Germline CDR1 and CDR2: SNHLY and FYNNEI. This CDR3 contains 16 residues. As DNA, the CDR3 is TGTGCCAGCACTCGGACTAGCGGGAAATTCTCCTACGAGCAGTACTTC. Its protein product is CASTRTSGKFSYEQYF.

The table lists this clonotype with many counts. The V gene is TRBV6-6, the J gene TRBJ2-3; 8 nucleotides line up with TRBD2. Germline V gene lookup returns CDR1 MNHNY and CDR2 SVGAGI (reference sequence). The CDR3 loop spans 16 amino acids. V was clipped by 1 base and J by 0 bases; unmatched bases: 3. The CDR3 DNA is TGTGCCAGCAGTTACTTACTAGCGGATAGCACAGATACGCAGTATTTT. Its protein product is CASSYLLADSTDTQYF.

Ten or more counts support this clonotype. This chain uses TRBV7-2 with TRBJ1-5, with 10 positions matching TRBD1. J gave up 5 bases and V 1 base, and 2 bases lay outside the gene matches. Germline CDR1 is SGHTA and CDR2 is FQGNSA. This CDR3 has 15 residues. CDR3 in DNA: TGTGCCAGCAGCTTAGATGGACAGGGGGATCAGCCCCAGCATTTT. Translated: CASSLDGQGDQPQHF.

The rearrangement links TRBV4-1 to TRBJ2-1; 11 nucleotides agree with TRBD2. Germline V gene data show CDR1 as MGHRA and CDR2 as YSYEKL. V dropped 0 bases and J dropped 5; count of bases not matched to a gene: 9. The CDR3 is made up of 18 amino acids. The CDR3 loop is CASSQETRTSGRHNEQFF. CDR3 coding DNA: TGCGCCAGCAGCCAAGAAACGAGAACTAGCGGGAGACACAATGAGCAGTTCTTC.

The table lists this clonotype with many counts. The gene calls are TRBV7-2 and TRBJ1-2; maybe TRBD1 (5 bases). This CDR3 has 14 amino acids. Germline V CDR1 and CDR2: SGHTA, FQGNSA. The germline V and J ends were trimmed by 1 base and 4 bases, with 10 bases remaining between them. CDR3: CASSLGGPIYGYTF. The CDR3 bases are TGTGCCAGCAGCTTAGGGGGACCGATCTATGGCTACACCTTC.

This clonotype was observed a few times. CDR3 residues: CATSDWGGQGVSPLHF. For the CDR3, the DNA is TGTGCCACCAGTGATTGGGGGGGACAGGGTGTCTCACCCCTCCACTTT. This chain uses TRBV24-1 with TRBJ1-6; the match to TRBD1 covers 9 bases. J lost 10 bases, V lost 2 bases, and 8 bases had no gene match. The CDR3 totals 16 residues. Germline CDR1 KGHDR, CDR2 SFDVKD.

The CDR3 loop is CASSARQNTEAFF. The CDR3 DNA reads as TGTGCCAGCAGCGCCAGGCAGAACACTGAAGCTTTCTTT. This rearrangement joins TRBV9 to TRBJ1-1; no clear D gene. Between the trimmed V and J ends, which lost 3 bases and 1 base, there was a span of 7 bases. The germline gives CDR1 SGDLS, CDR2 YYNGEE. The CDR3 contains 13 residues. The variable domain in full, with the rest retrieved from reference TRBV9 and TRBJ1-1, is DSGVTQTPKHLITATGQRVTLRCSPRSGDLSVYWYQQSLDQGLQFLIQYYNGEERAKGNILERFSAQQFPDLHSELNLSSLELGDSALYFCASSARQNTEAFFGQGTRLTVV.

This clonotype came up many times. The chain recombines TRBV28 with TRBJ2-7, with a tentative D call TRBD2 (5 bases). The CDR3 consists of 14 residues. From germline, CDR1 is MDHEN and CDR2 SYDVKM. The germline V and J ends were trimmed by 6 bases and 6 bases, with 18 bases remaining between them. CDR3 nucleotides: TGTGCCAGCAGCCCGGCAGCTAGCTTGGTCGAGCAGTACTTC. Translation gives CASSPAASLVEQYF.

This clonotype was counted between two and nine times. The chain carries TRBV30 and TRBJ1-5; weak D call: TRBD1 (5 bases). In germline, CDR1 is GTSNPN, CDR2 SVGIG (reference sequence). Trimming took 3 bases from V and 6 from J, leaving 12 bases between them. This CDR3 has 13 amino acids. The CDR3 is CAWRTPGAQPQHF. DNA for the CDR3: TGTGCCTGGAGAACCCCCGGGGCTCAGCCCCAGCATTTT.

This rearrangement joins TRBV27 to TRBJ2-7; 11 positions match TRBD2. Per the germline V gene, CDR1 is MNHEY and CDR2 is SMNVEV (reference sequence). The CDR3 length is 18 residues. Trimming removed 4 bases from V and 4 bases from J; junction bases left unmatched: 15. For the CDR3, the DNA is TGTGCCAGCAGTTCCTTGGGGCTAGCGGGAGGTATTAGGTACGAGCAGTACTTC. It encodes CASSSLGLAGGIRYEQYF.

This clonotype appeared a few times. V gene TRBV19 combines with J gene TRBJ2-1, with 9 bases that match TRBD1. Germline V CDR1 and CDR2: LNHDA, SQIVND (reference sequence). CDR3 size: 14 residues. V lost 1 base, J lost 8 bases, and 3 bases stayed unmatched. As DNA, the CDR3 is TGTGCCAGTAGTATAGTCGACAGGGGGGATGAGCAGTTCTTC. This gives the protein CASSIVDRGDEQFF.

Many counts were recorded for this clonotype. This CDR3 reads CASSLGGGEKLFF. CDR3 DNA sequence: TGTGCCAGCTCACTTGGTGGGGGAGAGAAACTGTTTTTT. The chain employs TRBV18 and TRBJ1-4; tentatively, D is TRBD1 (5 bases). Per the germline V gene, CDR1 is KGHSH and CDR2 is LQKENI. This CDR3 has 13 residues. V was clipped by 4 bases and J by 11 bases, with 14 bases between them.

This clonotype appeared a few times. The V gene is TRBV7-9, the J gene TRBJ1-1; possibly TRBD1 for D (5 bases). Germline V lookup: CDR1 SEHNR, CDR2 FQNEAQ (reference sequence). Trimming removed 2 bases at V and 1 base at J, with 11 bases between. This CDR3 has 15 residues. The chain's CDR3 is CASSLWGPANTEAFF. The CDR3 DNA follows: TGTGCCAGCAGCTTATGGGGCCCGGCGAACACTGAAGCTTTCTTT.

This clonotype was seen at least ten times. V and J are TRBV2 and TRBJ1-5; D perhaps matches TRBD1 (5 bases). V lost 3 bases and J lost 5, with 11 bases in between. The CDR3 length is 14 residues. Germline V lookup: CDR1 SNHLY, CDR2 FYNNEI. CDR3 amino acids: CASSDRRGDQPQHF. Here the CDR3 DNA reads TGTGCCAGCAGTGACCGGAGGGGTGATCAGCCCCAGCATTTT.

V and J are TRBV14 and TRBJ1-1; no clear D gene. Germline V gives CDR1 SGHDN, CDR2 FVKESK. This CDR3 has 12 amino acids. The V end was cut by 4 bases, the J end by 8 bases, with 11 bases between. The CDR3 is CASSRRLGEAFF. DNA of the CDR3: TGTGCCAGCAGCCGTAGGCTGGGGGAAGCTTTCTTT.

There are many counts of this clonotype. The V and J genes are TRBV3-1 and TRBJ2-1, with D hard to call. CDR1 is LGHDT and CDR2 is YNNKEL in the germline V gene (reference sequence). With 1 base removed from V and 7 bases from J, the gap between germline ends came to 5 bases. This CDR3 is built from 12 residues. The DNA of the CDR3 is TGTGCCAGCAGCCAAGTCATGAATGAGCAGTTCTTC. It yields the protein CASSQVMNEQFF.

V usage is TRBV19 and J usage is TRBJ1-2, with D tentatively TRBD1 (5 bases). Germline CDR1 LNHDA, CDR2 SQIVND (reference sequence). The V end was cut by 3 bases, the J end by 6 bases, with 11 bases between. The CDR3 covers 13 residues. CDR3 protein: CASSMGEHDGYTF. CDR3 nucleotide sequence: TGTGCCAGTAGTATGGGGGAGCACGATGGCTACACCTTC.

The rearrangement uses TRBV18 and TRBJ2-1; tentative D call: TRBD2 (6 bases). The germline gives CDR1 KGHSH, CDR2 LQKENI. The CDR3 consists of 14 residues. Trimming removed 0 bases from V and 4 bases from J, with 7 bases in between. CDR3 sequence reads: CASSPPGGYNEQFF. CDR3 DNA sequence: TGTGCCAGCTCACCACCAGGAGGGTACAATGAGCAGTTCTTC. The full variable domain, its missing parts supplied by reference TRBV18 and TRBJ2-1, is NAGVMQNPRHLVRRRGQEARLRCSPMKGHSHVYWYRQLPEEGLKFMVYLQKENIIDESGMPKERFSAEFPKEGPSILRIQQVVRGDSAAYFCASSPPGGYNEQFFGPGTRLTVL.

About this clonotype: Mismatch with germline at one junction end may stem from a read error. CDR3 sequence: CASSLADRASYGQYF. DNA for the CDR3: TGCGCCAGCAGCTTGGCCGACAGAGCCTCCTACGGGCAGTACTTC. V and J are TRBV5-1 and TRBJ2-7; possible D gene TRBD1, 5 bases. The CDR3 spans 15 residues. CDR1 and CDR2 from the germline V gene are SGHRS and YFSETQ. The whole variable domain, filled in from reference TRBV5-1 and TRBJ2-7, reads KAGVTQTPRYLIKTRGQQVTLSCSPISGHRSVSWYQQTPGQGLQFLFEYFSETQRNKGNFPGRFSGRQFSNSRSEMNVSTLELGDSALYLCASSLADRASYGQYFGPGTRLTVT.

This clonotype was observed many times. The chain combines TRBV28 with TRBJ1-1; no reliable D call. Trimming removed 7 bases from V and 1 base from J, with 10 bases in between. The CDR3 is 13 amino acids. Germline V gene lookup returns CDR1 MDHEN and CDR2 SYDVKM. For the CDR3, the DNA is TGTGCCAGCAAGGTCGGTGGGAACACTGAAGCTTTCTTT. Protein product: CASKVGGNTEAFF.

On this clonotype itself: Since a much larger clone is just one base distant, this may be a read error. This chain uses TRBV30 with TRBJ2-3; TRBD2 is a possible D gene (5 bases). The CDR3 is 14 amino acids. Germline V gene data show CDR1 as GTSNPN and CDR2 as SVGIG (reference sequence). As DNA, the CDR3 is TGTGCCTGGAGTGTACGAGCGGAAACAGATACGCAGAATTTT. It specifies CAWSVRAETDTQNF.

There are many counts of this clonotype. The chain carries TRBV11-2 and TRBJ2-1; maybe TRBD1 (6 bases). The germline CDR1 and CDR2 sequences are SGHAT and FQNNGV. V was pared by 5 bases and J by 6 bases, with 17 bases between. CDR3 length: 15 residues. Here the CDR3 DNA reads TGTGCCAGCAGCATTCAGGGGCAATTAACCAATGAGCAGTTCTTC. It codes for CASSIQGQLTNEQFF.